These 2 T cell receptor beta chains were sequenced from one sample in a study of T cells in Graves' hyperthyroidism and ophthalmopathy (dated by TCRdb to between 2017 and 2020). The protocol used for the library was multiplex PCR. TCRdb records Illumina HiSeq 2000 as the sequencer. The TCR beta CDR3 regions were amplified from the RNA transcripts. The TCR CDR3 was subjected to a first round of RT-PCR using the HTBI primer set and the Qiagen OneStep RT-PCR kit. TCRdb redid the processing of the public reads, applying fastp at Q25 and MiXCR, and retained in-frame beta chains. For every CDR3 protein sequence, its rows merge into one entry that carries the most common genes and DNA. The sample profile shows nearly 600,000 distinct CDR3 sequences; 11% to 15% of them were found once. Together, the top ten hold less than 6% of the sample. The specimen was blood. The source of these receptors is a woman aged 25 to 39 with Graves' hyperthyroidism that later progressed to Graves' ophthalmopathy.

Ten or more counts support this clonotype. The chain recombines TRBV12-3 or TRBV12-4 with TRBJ2-7, with D possibly called TRBD1 or TRBD2 (5 bases each). This CDR3 spans 12 amino acids. Trimming took off 3 bases at V and 5 bases at J, with 8 bases between the two ends. As DNA, the CDR3 is TGTGCCAGCAGTTTTGGGGGAAACGAGCAGTACTTC. Encoded protein: CASSFGGNEQYF.

This clonotype occurred many times. The V and J genes are TRBV6-1 and TRBJ1-2; TRBD1 might be the D (6 bases). The CDR3 runs 15 residues. The V gene lost 7 bases and the J gene lost 3 bases, with 18 bases spanning the gap. Germline lookup yields CDR1 MNHNS and CDR2 SASEGT. This chain's CDR3 is CASKLQGKSDYGYTF. In nucleotides, the CDR3 is TGTGCCAGCAAGCTCCAGGGGAAGTCAGACTATGGCTACACCTTC.